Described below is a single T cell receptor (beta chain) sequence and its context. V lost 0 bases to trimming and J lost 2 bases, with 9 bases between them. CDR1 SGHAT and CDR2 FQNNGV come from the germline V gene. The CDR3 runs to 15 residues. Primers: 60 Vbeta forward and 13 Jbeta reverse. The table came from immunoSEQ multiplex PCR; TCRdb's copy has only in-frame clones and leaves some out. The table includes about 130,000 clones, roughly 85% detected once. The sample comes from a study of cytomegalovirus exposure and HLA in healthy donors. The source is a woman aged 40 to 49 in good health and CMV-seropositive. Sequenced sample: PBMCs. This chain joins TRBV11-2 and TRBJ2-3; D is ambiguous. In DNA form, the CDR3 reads TGTGCCAGCAGCTTAGACAGCGCCTACACAGATACGCAGTATTTT. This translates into CASSLDSAYTDTQYF. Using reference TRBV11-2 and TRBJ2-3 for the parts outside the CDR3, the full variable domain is EAGVAQSPRYKIIEKRQSVAFWCNPISGHATLYWYQQILGQGPKLLIQFQNNGVVDDSQLPKDRFSAERLKGVDSTLKIQPAKLEDSAVYLCASSLDSAYTDTQYFGPGTRLTVL.